This T cell receptor (beta chain) emerged from a study of blood T cell repertoires in COVID-19. For the study at large: Whether acute or convalescent, the COVID-19 samples came from the United States, Italy and Spain. PBMCs, B-cell-depleted T cells, or T cells provided the cDNA or gDNA that made up the material.

As processed by the authors: Amplification from reference gene primers served as the basis for estimated nucleated cell counts. Some clones are missing from TCRdb's copy, which holds only in-frame ones; the method was immunoSEQ multiplex PCR. V and J calls and clone size are as listed in that table; D and trimming were resolved from the DNA. This table has approximately 170,000 clones, around 85% appearing once. This clonotype originated in a woman between 70 and 85 years old with acute or convalescent COVID-19. Source material: peripheral blood.

The CDR3 protein is CAWSMGTGRTSPLHF. DNA of the CDR3: TGTGCCTGGAGTATGGGGACAGGGAGAACTTCACCCCTCCACTTT. The chain recombines TRBV30 with TRBJ1-6, with TRBD1 matching over 9 bases. The J segment lost 9 bases and the V segment lost 2 bases, leaving 8 bases of the junction unmatched. The CDR3 has 15 amino acids. The germline V gene has CDR1 GTSNPN and CDR2 SVGIG (reference sequence). The variable domain in full, with the rest retrieved from reference TRBV30 and TRBJ1-6, is SQTIHQWPATLVQPVGSPLSLECTVEGTSNPNLYWYRQAAGRGLQLLFYSVGIGQISSEVPQNLSASRPQDRQFILSSKKLLLSDSGFYLCAWSMGTGRTSPLHFGNGTRLTVT.